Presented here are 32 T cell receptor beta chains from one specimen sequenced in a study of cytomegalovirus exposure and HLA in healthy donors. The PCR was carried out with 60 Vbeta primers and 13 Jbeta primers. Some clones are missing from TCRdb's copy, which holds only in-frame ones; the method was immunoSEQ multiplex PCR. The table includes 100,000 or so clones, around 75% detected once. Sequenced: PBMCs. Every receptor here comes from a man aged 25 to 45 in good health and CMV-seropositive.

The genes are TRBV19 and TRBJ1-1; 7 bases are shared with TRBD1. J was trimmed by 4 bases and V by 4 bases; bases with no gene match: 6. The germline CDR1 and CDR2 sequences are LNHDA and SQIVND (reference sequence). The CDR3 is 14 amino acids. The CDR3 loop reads CASSSAGGITEAFF. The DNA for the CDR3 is TGTGCCAGTAGTAGCGCAGGGGGGATCACTGAAGCTTTCTTT.

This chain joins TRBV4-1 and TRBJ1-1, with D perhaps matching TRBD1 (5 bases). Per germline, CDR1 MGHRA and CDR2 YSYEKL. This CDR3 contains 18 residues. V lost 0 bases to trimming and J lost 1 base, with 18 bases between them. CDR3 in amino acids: CASSQDWPFTGRNTEAFF. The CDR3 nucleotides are TGCGCCAGCAGCCAAGATTGGCCCTTTACAGGCAGGAACACTGAAGCTTTCTTT.

CDR3 region: CASSAGLAEETQYF. For the CDR3, the DNA is TGTGCCAGCAGTGCTGGACTAGCGGAAGAGACCCAGTACTTC. The V and J genes are TRBV2 and TRBJ2-5, with TRBD2 matching over 10 bases. Trimming took 4 bases from V and 3 from J; bases not matched to a gene: 2. Germline assignment: CDR1 SNHLY and CDR2 FYNNEI. The CDR3 is 14 amino acids.

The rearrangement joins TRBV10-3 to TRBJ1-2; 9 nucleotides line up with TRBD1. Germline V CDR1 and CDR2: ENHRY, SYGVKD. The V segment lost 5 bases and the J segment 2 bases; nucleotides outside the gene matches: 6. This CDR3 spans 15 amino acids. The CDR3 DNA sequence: TGTGCCATCAGTTCAGGGGGACAGGGCAACTATGGCTACACCTTC. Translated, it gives CAISSGGQGNYGYTF.

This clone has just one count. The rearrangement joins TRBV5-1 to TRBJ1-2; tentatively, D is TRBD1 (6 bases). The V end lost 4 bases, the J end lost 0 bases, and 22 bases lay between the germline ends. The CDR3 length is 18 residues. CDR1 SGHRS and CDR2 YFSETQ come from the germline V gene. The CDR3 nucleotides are TGCGCCAGCAGCCCCGAGGGGACTAGGGGGGCCTCTAACTATGGCTACACCTTC. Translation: CASSPEGTRGASNYGYTF.

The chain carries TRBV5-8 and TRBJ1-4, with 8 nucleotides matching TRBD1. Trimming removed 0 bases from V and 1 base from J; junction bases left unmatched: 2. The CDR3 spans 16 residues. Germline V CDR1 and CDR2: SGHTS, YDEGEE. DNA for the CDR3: TGTGCCAGCAGCTTGGGACAGGGGATAACTAATGAAAAACTGTTTTTT. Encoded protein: CASSLGQGITNEKLFF.

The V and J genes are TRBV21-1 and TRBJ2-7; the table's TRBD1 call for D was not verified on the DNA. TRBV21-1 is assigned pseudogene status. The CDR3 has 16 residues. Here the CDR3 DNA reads TGTGCCAGCAGCAAAGTAGGGACAGGGGGCTGGCACGAGCAGTACTTC. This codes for CASSKVGTGGWHEQYF.

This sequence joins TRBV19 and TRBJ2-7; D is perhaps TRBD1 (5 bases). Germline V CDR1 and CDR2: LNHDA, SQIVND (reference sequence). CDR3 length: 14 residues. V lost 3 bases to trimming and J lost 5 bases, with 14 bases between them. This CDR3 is CASSIAQGGHEQYF. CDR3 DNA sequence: TGTGCCAGTAGTATTGCTCAGGGTGGACACGAGCAGTACTTC.

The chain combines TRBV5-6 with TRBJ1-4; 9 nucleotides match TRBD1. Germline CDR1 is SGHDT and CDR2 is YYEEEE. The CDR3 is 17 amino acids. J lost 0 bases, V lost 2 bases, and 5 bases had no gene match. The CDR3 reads CASSFRDRVSTNEKLFF. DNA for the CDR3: TGTGCCAGCAGCTTCCGGGACAGGGTGTCAACTAATGAAAAACTGTTTTTT. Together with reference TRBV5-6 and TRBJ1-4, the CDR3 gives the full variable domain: DAGVTQSPTHLIKTRGQQVTLRCSPKSGHDTVSWYQQALGQGPQFIFQYYEEEERQRGNFPDRFSGHQFPNYSSELNVNALLLGDSALYLCASSFRDRVSTNEKLFFGSGTQLSVL.

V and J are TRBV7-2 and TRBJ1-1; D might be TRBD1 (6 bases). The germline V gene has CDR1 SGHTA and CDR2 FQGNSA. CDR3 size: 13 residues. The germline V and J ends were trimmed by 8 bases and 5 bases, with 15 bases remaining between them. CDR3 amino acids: CASFLRGATEAFF. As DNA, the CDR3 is TGTGCCAGCTTCCTCCGGGGGGCAACTGAAGCTTTCTTT.

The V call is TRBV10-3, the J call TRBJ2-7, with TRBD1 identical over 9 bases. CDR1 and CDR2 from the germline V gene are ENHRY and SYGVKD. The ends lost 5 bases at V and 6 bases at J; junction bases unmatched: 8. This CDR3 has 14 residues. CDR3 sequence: CAISRDRETGEQYF. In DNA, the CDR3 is TGTGCCATCAGTCGGGACAGGGAAACGGGCGAGCAGTACTTC.

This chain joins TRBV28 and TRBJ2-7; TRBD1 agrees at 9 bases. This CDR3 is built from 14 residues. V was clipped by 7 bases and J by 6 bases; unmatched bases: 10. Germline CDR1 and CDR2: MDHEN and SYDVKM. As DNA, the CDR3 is TGTGCCAGCAACCCGACAGGGGGGGTCTTCGAGCAGTACTTC. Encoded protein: CASNPTGGVFEQYF.

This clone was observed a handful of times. The CDR3 sequence is CASRMGGDTQYF. The CDR3 nucleotides read TGTGCCAGCAGGATGGGGGGGGATACGCAGTATTTT. The chain carries TRBV6-6 and TRBJ2-3; 7 bases agree with TRBD2. CDR1 MNHNY and CDR2 SVGAGI come from the germline V gene (reference sequence). V was pared by 6 bases and J by 6 bases, with 3 bases of the junction left unmatched. The CDR3 consists of 12 residues.

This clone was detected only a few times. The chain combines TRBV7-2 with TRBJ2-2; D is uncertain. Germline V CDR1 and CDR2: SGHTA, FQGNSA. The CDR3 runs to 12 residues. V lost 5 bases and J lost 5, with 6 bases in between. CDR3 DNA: TGTGCCAGCAGCATCCAGACCGGGGAGCTGTTTTTT. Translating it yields CASSIQTGELFF.

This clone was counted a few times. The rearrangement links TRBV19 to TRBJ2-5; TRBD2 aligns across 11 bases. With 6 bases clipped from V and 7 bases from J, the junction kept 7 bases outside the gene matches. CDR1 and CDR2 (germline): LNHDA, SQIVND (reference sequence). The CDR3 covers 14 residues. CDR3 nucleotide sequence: TGTGCCAGTAGCTTTAGCGGGGGGGCCGTGACCCAGTACTTC. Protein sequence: CASSFSGGAVTQYF. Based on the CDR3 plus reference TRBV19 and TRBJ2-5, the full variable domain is DGGITQSPKYLFRKEGQNVTLSCEQNLNHDAMYWYRQDPGQGLRLIYYSQIVNDFQKGDIAEGYSVSREKKESFPLTVTSAQKNPTAFYLCASSFSGGAVTQYFGPGTRLLVL.

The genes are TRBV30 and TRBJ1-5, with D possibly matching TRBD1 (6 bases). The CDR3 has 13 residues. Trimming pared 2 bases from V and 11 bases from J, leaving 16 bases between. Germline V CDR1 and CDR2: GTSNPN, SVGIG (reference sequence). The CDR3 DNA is TGTGCCTGGAGTCCCAGGGAATGGACAGCCCAGCATTTT. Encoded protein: CAWSPREWTAQHF.

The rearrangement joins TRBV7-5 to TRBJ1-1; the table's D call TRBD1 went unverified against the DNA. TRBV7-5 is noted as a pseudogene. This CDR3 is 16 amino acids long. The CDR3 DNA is TGTGCCAGAAGCTTAGGGGGGACAGAGCTAAACACTGAAGCTTTCTTT. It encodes CARSLGGTELNTEAFF.

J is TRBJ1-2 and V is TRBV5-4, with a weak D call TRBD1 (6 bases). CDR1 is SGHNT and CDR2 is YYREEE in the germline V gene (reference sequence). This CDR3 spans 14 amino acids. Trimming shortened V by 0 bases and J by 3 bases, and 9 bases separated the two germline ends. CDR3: CASSLARGDYGYTF. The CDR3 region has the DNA TGTGCCAGCAGCTTGGCCAGGGGAGACTATGGCTACACCTTC.

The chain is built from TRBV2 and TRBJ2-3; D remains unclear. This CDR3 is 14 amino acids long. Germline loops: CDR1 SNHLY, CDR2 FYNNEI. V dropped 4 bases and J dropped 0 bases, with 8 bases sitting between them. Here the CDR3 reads CASSGLASTDTQYF. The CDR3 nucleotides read TGTGCCAGCAGTGGTTTAGCTAGCACAGATACGCAGTATTTT.

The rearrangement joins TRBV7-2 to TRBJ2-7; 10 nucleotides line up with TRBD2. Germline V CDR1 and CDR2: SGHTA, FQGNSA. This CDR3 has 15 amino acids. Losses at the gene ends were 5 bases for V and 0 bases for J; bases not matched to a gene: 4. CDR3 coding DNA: TGTGCCAGCAGCCGGGAGCGGGGGGGCTCCTACGAGCAGTACTTC. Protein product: CASSRERGGSYEQYF. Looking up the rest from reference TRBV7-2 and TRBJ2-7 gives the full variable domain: GAGVSQSPSNKVTEKGKDVELRCDPISGHTALYWYRQSLGQGLEFLIYFQGNSAPDKSGLPSDRFSAERTGGSVSTLTIQRTQQEDSAVYLCASSRERGGSYEQYFGPGTRLTVT.

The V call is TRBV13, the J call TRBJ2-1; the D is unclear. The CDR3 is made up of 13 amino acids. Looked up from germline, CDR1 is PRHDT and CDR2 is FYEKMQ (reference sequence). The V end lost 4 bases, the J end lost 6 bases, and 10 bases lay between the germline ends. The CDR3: CASSSNRGNEQFF. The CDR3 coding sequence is TGTGCCAGCAGCTCTAACCGTGGCAATGAGCAGTTCTTC.

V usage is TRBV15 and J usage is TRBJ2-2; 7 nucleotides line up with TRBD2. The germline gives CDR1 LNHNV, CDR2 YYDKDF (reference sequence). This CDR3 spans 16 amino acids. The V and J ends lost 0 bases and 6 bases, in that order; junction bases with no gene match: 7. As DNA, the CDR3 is TGTGCCACCAGCAGAGATAGGACGGGGGGTGCCGGGGAGCTGTTTTTT. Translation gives CATSRDRTGGAGELFF.

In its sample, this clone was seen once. CDR3 in DNA: TGCAGCACTACGGCAGGGTGGATAGATACGCAGTATTTT. This translates into CSTTAGWIDTQYF. The chain recombines TRBV29-1 with TRBJ2-3, with D maybe TRBD1 (5 bases). The CDR3 runs to 13 residues. V was cut by 8 bases and J by 5 bases, with 17 bases left in between. Germline V gene sequence: CDR1 SQVTM, CDR2 ANQGSEA.

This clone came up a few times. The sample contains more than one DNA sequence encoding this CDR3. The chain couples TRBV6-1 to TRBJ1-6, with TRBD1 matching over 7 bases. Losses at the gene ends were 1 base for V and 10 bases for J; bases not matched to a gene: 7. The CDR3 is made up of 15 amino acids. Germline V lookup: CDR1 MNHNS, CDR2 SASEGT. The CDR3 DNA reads TGTGCCAGCAGTGAAGAGGTGACAGGGACCTCACCCCTCCACTTT. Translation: CASSEEVTGTSPLHF.

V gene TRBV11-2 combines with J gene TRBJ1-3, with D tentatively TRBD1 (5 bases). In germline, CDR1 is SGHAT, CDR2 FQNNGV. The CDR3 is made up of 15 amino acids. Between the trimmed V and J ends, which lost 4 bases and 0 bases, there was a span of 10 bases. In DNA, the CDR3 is TGTGCCAGCAGCTGGGGCACTCTCTCTGGAAACACCATATATTTT. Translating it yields CASSWGTLSGNTIYF.

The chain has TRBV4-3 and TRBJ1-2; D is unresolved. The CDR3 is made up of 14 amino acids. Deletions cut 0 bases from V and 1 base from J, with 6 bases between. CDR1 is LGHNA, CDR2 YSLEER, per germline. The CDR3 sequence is CASSQERVNYGYTF. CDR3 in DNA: TGCGCCAGCAGCCAAGAACGGGTTAACTATGGCTACACCTTC.

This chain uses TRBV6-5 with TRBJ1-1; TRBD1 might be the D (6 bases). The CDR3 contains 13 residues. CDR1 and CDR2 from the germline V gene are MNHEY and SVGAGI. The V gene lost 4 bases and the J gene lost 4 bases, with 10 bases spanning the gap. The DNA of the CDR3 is TGTGCCAGCAGTTTAAGAGGGGGCACTGAAGCTTTCTTT. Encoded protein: CASSLRGGTEAFF.

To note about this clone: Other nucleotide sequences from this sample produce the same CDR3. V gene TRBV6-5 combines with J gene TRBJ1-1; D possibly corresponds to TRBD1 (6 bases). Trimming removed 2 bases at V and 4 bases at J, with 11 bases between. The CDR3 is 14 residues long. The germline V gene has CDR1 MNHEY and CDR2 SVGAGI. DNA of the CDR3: TGTGCCAGCAGTTACCCCGGACAGTTCACTGAAGCTTTCTTT. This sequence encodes CASSYPGQFTEAFF.

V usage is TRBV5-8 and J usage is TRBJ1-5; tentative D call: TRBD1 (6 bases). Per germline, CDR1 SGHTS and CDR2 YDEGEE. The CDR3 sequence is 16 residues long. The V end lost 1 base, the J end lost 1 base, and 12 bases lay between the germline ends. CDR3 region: CASSLLQGTSNQPQHF. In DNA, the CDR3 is TGTGCCAGCAGCTTGCTCCAGGGGACAAGCAATCAGCCCCAGCATTTT.

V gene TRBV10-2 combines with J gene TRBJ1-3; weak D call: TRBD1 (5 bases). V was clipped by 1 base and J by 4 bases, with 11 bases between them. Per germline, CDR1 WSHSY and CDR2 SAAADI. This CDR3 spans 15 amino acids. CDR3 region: CASSEWGGIGNTIYF. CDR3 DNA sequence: TGCGCCAGCAGTGAGTGGGGGGGAATCGGAAACACCATATATTTT.

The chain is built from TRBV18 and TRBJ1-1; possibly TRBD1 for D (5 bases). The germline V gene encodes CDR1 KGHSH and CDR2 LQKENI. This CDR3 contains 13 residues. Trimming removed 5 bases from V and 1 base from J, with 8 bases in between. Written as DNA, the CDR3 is TGTGCCAGCTCAGGGCAGGGGAACACTGAAGCTTTCTTT. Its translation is CASSGQGNTEAFF.

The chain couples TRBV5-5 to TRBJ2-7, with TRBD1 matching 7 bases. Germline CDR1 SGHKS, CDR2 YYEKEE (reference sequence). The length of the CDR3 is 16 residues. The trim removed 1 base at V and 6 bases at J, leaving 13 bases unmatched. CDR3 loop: CASSLQKDRSFGEQYF. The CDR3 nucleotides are TGTGCCAGCAGCTTGCAAAAGGACAGGTCATTTGGCGAGCAGTACTTC.